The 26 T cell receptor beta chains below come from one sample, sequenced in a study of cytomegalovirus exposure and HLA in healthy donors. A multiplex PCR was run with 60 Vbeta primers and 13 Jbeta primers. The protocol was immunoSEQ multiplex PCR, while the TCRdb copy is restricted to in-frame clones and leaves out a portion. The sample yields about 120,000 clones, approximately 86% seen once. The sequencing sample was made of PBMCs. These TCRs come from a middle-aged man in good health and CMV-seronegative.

The CDR3 DNA is TGTGCCAGCAGGACAGGAACTGGGGGTAGCAATCAGCCCCAGCATTTT. This translates into CASRTGTGGSNQPQHF. V usage is TRBV5-4 and J usage is TRBJ1-5; D perhaps matches TRBD1 (6 bases). Germline V gene data show CDR1 as SGHNT and CDR2 as YYREEE (reference sequence). Between the trimmed V and J ends, which lost 5 bases and 0 bases, there was a span of 15 bases. The length of the CDR3 is 16 residues.

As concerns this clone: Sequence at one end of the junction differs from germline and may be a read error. The CDR3 sequence is CASSQTRAGYTGAFF. The CDR3 nucleotides are TGTGCCAGCAGCCAAACTCGGGCGGGTTATACTGGAGCTTTCTTT. The chain uses TRBV4-2 and TRBJ1-1; no definite D call. Germline V CDR1 and CDR2: LGHNA, YNFKEQ. CDR3 length equals 15 residues.

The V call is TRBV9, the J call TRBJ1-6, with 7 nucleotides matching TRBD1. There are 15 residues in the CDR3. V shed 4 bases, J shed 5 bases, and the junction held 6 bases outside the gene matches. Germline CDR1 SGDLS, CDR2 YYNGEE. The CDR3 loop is CASSLTGTDNSPLHF. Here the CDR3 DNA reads TGTGCCAGCAGCCTTACCGGGACAGATAATTCACCCCTCCACTTT.

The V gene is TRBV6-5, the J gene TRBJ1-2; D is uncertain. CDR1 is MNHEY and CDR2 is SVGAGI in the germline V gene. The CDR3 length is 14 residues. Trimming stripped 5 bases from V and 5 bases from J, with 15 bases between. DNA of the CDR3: TGTGCCAGCAGTCTTGCGCTGACTAGTTATGGCTACACCTTC. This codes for CASSLALTSYGYTF.

The CDR3 here is CASSLRGLSEKLFF. CDR3 sequence (DNA): TGTGCCAGCAGCTTACGGGGGTTAAGTGAAAAACTGTTTTTT. The V gene is TRBV7-9, the J gene TRBJ1-4, with D perhaps TRBD1 (5 bases). V was clipped by 2 bases and J by 7 bases, with 11 bases between them. CDR1 and CDR2 (germline): SEHNR, FQNEAQ (reference sequence). The CDR3 sequence is 14 residues long.

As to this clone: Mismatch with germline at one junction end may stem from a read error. The CDR3: CASSLRIQGNSEAFF. CDR3 nucleotide sequence: TGTGCCAGCAGCTTGAGGATTCAGGGTAACAGTGAAGCTTTCTTT. The chain employs TRBV7-9 and TRBJ1-1; tentatively, D is TRBD1 (5 bases). Germline loops: CDR1 SEHNR, CDR2 FQNEAQ (reference sequence). The CDR3 is 15 residues long. Drawing the rest from reference TRBV7-9 and TRBJ1-1, the complete variable domain is DTGVSQNPRHKITKRGQNVTFRCDPISEHNRLYWYRQTLGQGPEFLTYFQNEAQLEKSRLLSDRFSAERPKGSFSTLEIQRTEQGDSAMYLCASSLRIQGNSEAFFGQGTRLTVV.

CDR3: CASSEPGQGDEKLFF. Written as DNA, the CDR3 is TGTGCCAGCAGTGAACCGGGACAGGGGGATGAAAAACTGTTTTTT. The chain couples TRBV6-1 to TRBJ1-4; TRBD1 agrees at 11 bases. J gave up 6 bases and V 2 bases, and 2 bases lay outside the gene matches. The CDR3 is 15 residues long. Germline-derived CDR1 and CDR2 are MNHNS and SASEGT.

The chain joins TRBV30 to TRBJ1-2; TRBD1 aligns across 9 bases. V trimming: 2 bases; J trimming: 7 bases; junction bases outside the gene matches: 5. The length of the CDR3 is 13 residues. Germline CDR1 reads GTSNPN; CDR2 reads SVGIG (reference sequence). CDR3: CAWSPGTGSGYTF. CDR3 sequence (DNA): TGTGCCTGGAGTCCGGGGACAGGGAGTGGCTACACCTTC.

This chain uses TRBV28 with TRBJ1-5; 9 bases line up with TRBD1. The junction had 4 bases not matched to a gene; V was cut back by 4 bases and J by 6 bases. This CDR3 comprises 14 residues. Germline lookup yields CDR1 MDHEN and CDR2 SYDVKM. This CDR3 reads CASSSGTGSQPQHF. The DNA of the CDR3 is TGTGCCAGCAGTTCCGGGACAGGGAGTCAGCCCCAGCATTTT. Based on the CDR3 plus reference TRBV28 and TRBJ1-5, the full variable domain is DVKVTQSSRYLVKRTGEKVFLECVQDMDHENMFWYRQDPGLGLRLIYFSYDVKMKEKGDIPEGYSVSREKKERFSLILESASTNQTSMYLCASSSGTGSQPQHFGDGTRLSIL.

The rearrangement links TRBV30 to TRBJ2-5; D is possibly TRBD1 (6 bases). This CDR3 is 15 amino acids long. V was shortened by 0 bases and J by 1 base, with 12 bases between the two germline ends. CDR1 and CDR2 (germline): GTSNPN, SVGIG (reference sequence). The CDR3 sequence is CAWSVRTVSQETQYF. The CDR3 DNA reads TGTGCCTGGAGTGTAAGGACAGTCTCCCAAGAGACCCAGTACTTC.

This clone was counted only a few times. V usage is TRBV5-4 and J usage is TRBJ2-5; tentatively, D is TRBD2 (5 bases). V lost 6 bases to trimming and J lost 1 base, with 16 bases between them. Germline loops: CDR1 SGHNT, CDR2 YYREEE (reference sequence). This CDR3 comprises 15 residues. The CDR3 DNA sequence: TGTGCCAGCAAAAAAGCGGAGAGGGCCCAAGAGACCCAGTACTTC. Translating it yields CASKKAERAQETQYF.

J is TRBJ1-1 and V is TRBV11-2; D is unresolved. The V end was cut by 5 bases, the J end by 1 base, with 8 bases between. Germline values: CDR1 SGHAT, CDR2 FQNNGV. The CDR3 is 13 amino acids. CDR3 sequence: CASSSRGNTEAFF. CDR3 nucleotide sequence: TGTGCCAGCAGCAGTCGGGGGAACACTGAAGCTTTCTTT.

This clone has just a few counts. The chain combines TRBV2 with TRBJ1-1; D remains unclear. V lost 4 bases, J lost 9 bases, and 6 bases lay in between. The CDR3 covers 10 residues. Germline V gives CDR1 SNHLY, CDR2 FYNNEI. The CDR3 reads CASSVSKAFF. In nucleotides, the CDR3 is TGTGCCAGCAGTGTCTCTAAAGCTTTCTTT.

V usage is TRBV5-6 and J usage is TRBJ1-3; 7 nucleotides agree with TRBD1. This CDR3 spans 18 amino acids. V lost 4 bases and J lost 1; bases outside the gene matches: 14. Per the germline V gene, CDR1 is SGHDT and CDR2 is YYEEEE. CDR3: CASSRLSKTGLSGNTIYF. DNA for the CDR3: TGTGCCAGCAGCCGACTCTCGAAGACAGGGCTTTCTGGAAACACCATATATTTT.

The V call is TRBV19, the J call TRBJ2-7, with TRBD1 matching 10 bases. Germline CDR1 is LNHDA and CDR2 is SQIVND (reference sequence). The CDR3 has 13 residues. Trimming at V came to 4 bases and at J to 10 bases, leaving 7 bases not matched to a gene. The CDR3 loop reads CASSTSGTGAQYF. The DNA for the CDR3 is TGTGCCAGTAGTACTTCCGGGACAGGGGCTCAGTACTTC.

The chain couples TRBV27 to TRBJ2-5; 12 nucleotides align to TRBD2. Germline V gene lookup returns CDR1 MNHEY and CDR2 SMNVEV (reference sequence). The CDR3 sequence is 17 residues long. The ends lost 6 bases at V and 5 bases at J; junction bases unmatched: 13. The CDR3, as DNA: TGTGCCAGCAGCGAAAAAAGACTAGCGGGGGATAGGGAGACCCAGTACTTC. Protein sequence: CASSEKRLAGDRETQYF.

DNA for the CDR3: TGTGCCAGCAGTTTATTGCAGGGGGTCCTGTTTTTT. Its translation: CASSLLQGVLFF. The rearrangement links TRBV28 to TRBJ1-4; 7 nucleotides match TRBD1. Germline values: CDR1 MDHEN, CDR2 SYDVKM. J was trimmed by 14 bases and V by 1 base; bases with no gene match: 4. This CDR3 is 12 amino acids long.

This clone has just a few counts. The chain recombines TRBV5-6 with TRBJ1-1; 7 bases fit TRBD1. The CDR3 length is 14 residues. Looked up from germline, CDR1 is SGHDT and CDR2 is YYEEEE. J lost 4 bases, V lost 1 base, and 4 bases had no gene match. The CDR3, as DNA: TGTGCCAGCAGCTTGACAGGGGTTCCCACTGAAGCTTTCTTT. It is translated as CASSLTGVPTEAFF. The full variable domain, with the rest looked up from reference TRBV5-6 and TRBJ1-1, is DAGVTQSPTHLIKTRGQQVTLRCSPKSGHDTVSWYQQALGQGPQFIFQYYEEEERQRGNFPDRFSGHQFPNYSSELNVNALLLGDSALYLCASSLTGVPTEAFFGQGTRLTVV.

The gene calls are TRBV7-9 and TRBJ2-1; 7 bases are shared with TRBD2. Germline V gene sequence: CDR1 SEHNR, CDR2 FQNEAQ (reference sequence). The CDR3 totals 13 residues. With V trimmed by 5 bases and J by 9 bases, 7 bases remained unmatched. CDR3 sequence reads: CASSRRDYPEQFF. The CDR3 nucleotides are TGTGCCAGCAGCCGTCGGGACTACCCTGAGCAGTTCTTC. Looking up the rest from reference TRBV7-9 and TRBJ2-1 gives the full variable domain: DTGVSQNPRHKITKRGQNVTFRCDPISEHNRLYWYRQTLGQGPEFLTYFQNEAQLEKSRLLSDRFSAERPKGSFSTLEIQRTEQGDSAMYLCASSRRDYPEQFFGPGTRLTVL.

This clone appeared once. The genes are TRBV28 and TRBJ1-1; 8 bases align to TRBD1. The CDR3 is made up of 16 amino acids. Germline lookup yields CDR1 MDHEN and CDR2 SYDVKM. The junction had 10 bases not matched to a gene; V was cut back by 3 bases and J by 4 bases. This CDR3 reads CASSFGTGAPFTEAFF. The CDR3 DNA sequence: TGTGCCAGCAGTTTTGGGACAGGCGCTCCTTTCACTGAAGCTTTCTTT. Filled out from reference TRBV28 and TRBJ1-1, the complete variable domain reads DVKVTQSSRYLVKRTGEKVFLECVQDMDHENMFWYRQDPGLGLRLIYFSYDVKMKEKGDIPEGYSVSREKKERFSLILESASTNQTSMYLCASSFGTGAPFTEAFFGQGTRLTVV.

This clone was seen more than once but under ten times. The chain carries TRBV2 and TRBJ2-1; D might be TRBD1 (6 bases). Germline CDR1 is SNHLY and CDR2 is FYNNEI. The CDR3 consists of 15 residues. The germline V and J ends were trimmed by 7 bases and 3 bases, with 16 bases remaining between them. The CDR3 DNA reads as TGTGCCAGCACTCCGCTGGGGGCAAGCTACAATGAGCAGTTCTTC. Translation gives CASTPLGASYNEQFF. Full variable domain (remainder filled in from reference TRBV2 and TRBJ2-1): EPEVTQTPSHQVTQMGQEVILRCVPISNHLYFYWYRQILGQKVEFLVSFYNNEISEKSEIFDDQFSVERPDGSNFTLKIRSTKLEDSAMYFCASTPLGASYNEQFFGPGTRLTVL.

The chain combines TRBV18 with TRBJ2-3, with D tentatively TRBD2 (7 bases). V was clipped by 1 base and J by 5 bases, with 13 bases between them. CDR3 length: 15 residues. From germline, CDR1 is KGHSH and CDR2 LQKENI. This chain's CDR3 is CASSPQGGEGDTQYF. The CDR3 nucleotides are TGTGCCAGCTCACCACAGGGGGGGGAAGGAGATACGCAGTATTTT. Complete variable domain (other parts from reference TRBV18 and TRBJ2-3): NAGVMQNPRHLVRRRGQEARLRCSPMKGHSHVYWYRQLPEEGLKFMVYLQKENIIDESGMPKERFSAEFPKEGPSILRIQQVVRGDSAAYFCASSPQGGEGDTQYFGPGTRLTVL.

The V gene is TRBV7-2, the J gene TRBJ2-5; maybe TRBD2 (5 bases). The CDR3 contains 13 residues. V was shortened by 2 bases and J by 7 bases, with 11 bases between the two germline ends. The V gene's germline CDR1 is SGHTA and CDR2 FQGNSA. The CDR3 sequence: CASSLTRVWTQYF. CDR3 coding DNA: TGTGCCAGCAGCTTAACGAGGGTATGGACCCAGTACTTC.

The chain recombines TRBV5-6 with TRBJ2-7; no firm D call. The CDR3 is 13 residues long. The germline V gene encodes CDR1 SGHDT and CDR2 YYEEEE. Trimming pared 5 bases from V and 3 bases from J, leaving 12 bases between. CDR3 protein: CASSLTVNYEQYF. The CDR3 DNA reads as TGTGCCAGCAGTCTCACGGTCAACTACGAGCAGTACTTC.

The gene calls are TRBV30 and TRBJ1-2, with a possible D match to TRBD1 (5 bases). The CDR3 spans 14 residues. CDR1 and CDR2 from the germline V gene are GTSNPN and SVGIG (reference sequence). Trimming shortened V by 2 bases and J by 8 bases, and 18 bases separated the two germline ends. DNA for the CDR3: TGTGCCTGGAGTTCATCGAACCAGGGCCCCGGCTACACCTTC. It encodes CAWSSSNQGPGYTF.

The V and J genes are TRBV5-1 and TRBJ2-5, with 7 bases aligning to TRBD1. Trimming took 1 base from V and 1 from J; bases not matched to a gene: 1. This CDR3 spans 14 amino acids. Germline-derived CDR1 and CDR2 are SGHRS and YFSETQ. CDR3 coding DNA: TGCGCCAGCAGCTTGACAGGGGCCCAAGAGACCCAGTACTTC. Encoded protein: CASSLTGAQETQYF.